The clone carrying this TCR beta chain has a handful of counts. Its antigen is still unknown. A single record per CDR3 protein comes from TCRdb applying MiXCR to the reads. The data show tens of thousands of distinct CDR3 sequences, approximately 20% seen once. The V gene's germline CDR1 is SGHVS and CDR2 FNYEAQ. V was pared by 1 base and J by 9 bases, with 1 base of the junction left unmatched. This CDR3 region has 12 residues. This entry is derived from a study of T cell repertoires in cytomegalovirus infection. V is TRBV7-6 and J is TRBJ2-3; 7 positions match TRBD2. The sequencing used CD8+ T cells from cultured PBMCs, collected from culture after CMV antigen stimulation. The sequence derives from a human donor in good health (CMV status not recorded). Some clones in this sample may be carry-over from other donors' samples. This chain's CDR3 is CASSLEGLTQYF. The CDR3 DNA is TGTGCCAGCAGCTTAGAGGGACTAACGCAGTATTTT.